Listed below are T cell receptor beta chains from one sample, sequenced in a study of blood T cell repertoires in COVID-19. Method: immunoSEQ multiplex PCR; TCRdb's copy keeps in-frame clones and lacks some. The repertoire holds 90,000 to 120,000 clones, with around 82% as singletons. The sequencing input was peripheral blood. Receptor source: a man in his 60s with acute or convalescent COVID-19. Each CDR3 is given with its conserved first and last residue. Fields, in order: V gene, J gene, clone size, D gene, CDR3 DNA, CDR3 protein. A D gene is named only where the DNA matches it firmly. The size entry is marked missing in some rows and otherwise reads once, few, many or a size class.

v_call: TRBV5-5
j_call: TRBJ2-7
clone_size: NA
d_call: TRBD1
cdr3_nt: TGTGCCAGCAGCTATATACCCGGACAGGTACTCGAGCAGTACTTC
cdr3_aa: CASSYIPGQVLEQYF

v_call: TRBV28
j_call: TRBJ1-6
clone_size: few
d_call: NA
cdr3_nt: TGTGCCAGCAGTTCCCCGGTCCGGTCACCCCTCCACTTT
cdr3_aa: CASSSPVRSPLHF

v_call: TRBV7-9
j_call: TRBJ1-1
clone_size: NA
d_call: TRBD1
cdr3_nt: TGTGCCAGCAGACAACCCGGACAGGGAAAAGGTAGTAGAGCTGAAGCTTTCTTT
cdr3_aa: CASRQPGQGKGSRAEAFF

v_call: TRBV7-8
j_call: TRBJ2-3
clone_size: few
d_call: TRBD1
cdr3_nt: TGTGCCAGCAGCTGCCGAAGGGGGCAGGGGTGCACAGATACGCAGTATTTT
cdr3_aa: CASSCRRGQGCTDTQYF

v_call: TRBV28
j_call: TRBJ1-2
clone_size: NA
d_call: NA
cdr3_nt: TGTGCCAGCAGTTTAAGCGCGACAGAGAACTATGGCTACACCTTC
cdr3_aa: CASSLSATENYGYTF

v_call: TRBV28
j_call: TRBJ2-7
clone_size: once
d_call: TRBD1
cdr3_nt: TGTGCCAGCAGTAGGGACAGGGGTTACGAGCAGTACTTC
cdr3_aa: CASSRDRGYEQYF

v_call: TRBV6-2/TRBV6-3
j_call: TRBJ2-3
clone_size: NA
d_call: TRBD2
cdr3_nt: TGTGCCAGCAGTTACCCCCGACTAGCGGGGGGGCCTGGAGATACGCAGTATTTT
cdr3_aa: CASSYPRLAGGPGDTQYF

v_call: TRBV6-6
j_call: TRBJ2-7
clone_size: NA
d_call: TRBD1
cdr3_nt: TGTGCCAGCAGTCGTTCAGGGGGCCCCCCCTACGAGCAGTACTTC
cdr3_aa: CASSRSGGPPYEQYF

v_call: TRBV7-2
j_call: TRBJ2-6
clone_size: NA
d_call: NA
cdr3_nt: TGTGCCAGCAGCTTAGCTGCAACGAGCTCTGGGGCCAACGTCCTGACTTTC
cdr3_aa: CASSLAATSSGANVLTF

v_call: TRBV11-2
j_call: TRBJ2-5
clone_size: NA
d_call: TRBD2
cdr3_nt: TGTGCCAGCAGCTCGAGGCTAGCGGGAGAGACCCAGTACTTC
cdr3_aa: CASSSRLAGETQYF

v_call: TRBV3-1/TRBV3-2
j_call: TRBJ2-7
clone_size: NA
d_call: TRBD2
cdr3_nt: TGTGCCAGCAGTCGCAAGCTGCCTAGCGGAGGCCACGAGCAGTACTTC
cdr3_aa: CASSRKLPSGGHEQYF

v_call: TRBV18
j_call: TRBJ2-7
clone_size: NA
d_call: TRBD2
cdr3_nt: TGTGCCAGCTCACCAATGCGAAGTGGTCTAGCGGGAGTTTTCGAGCAGTACTTC
cdr3_aa: CASSPMRSGLAGVFEQYF

v_call: TRBV29-1
j_call: TRBJ2-5
clone_size: once
d_call: TRBD2
cdr3_nt: TGCAGCGTTGATGGCGGAACTAGCGGGATAGTGGAGACCCAGTACTTC
cdr3_aa: CSVDGGTSGIVETQYF

v_call: TRBV6-1
j_call: TRBJ1-1
clone_size: NA
d_call: TRBD1
cdr3_nt: TGTGCCAGCAGTGAAGGGACAGGGGCTGAAGCTTTCTTT
cdr3_aa: CASSEGTGAEAFF

v_call: TRBV6-5
j_call: TRBJ1-4
clone_size: NA
d_call: TRBD1
cdr3_nt: TGTGCCAGCTTTCCAGGGGGCAATAATGAAAAACTGTTTTTT
cdr3_aa: CASFPGGNNEKLFF

v_call: TRBV28
j_call: TRBJ2-5
clone_size: NA
d_call: TRBD2
cdr3_nt: TGTGCCAGCAGTTTTCAGACTAGCGGGAGGGCCTCGAAGCAAAACTTC
cdr3_aa: CASSFQTSGRASKQNF

v_call: TRBV12-5
j_call: TRBJ1-1
clone_size: NA
d_call: TRBD1
cdr3_nt: TGTGCTAGTGGTCCCGGGACAGGGATGAACACTGAAGCTTTCTTT
cdr3_aa: CASGPGTGMNTEAFF

v_call: TRBV15
j_call: TRBJ1-1
clone_size: NA
d_call: NA
cdr3_nt: TGTGCCACCAGCAGAGATTCTACAGGGAACACTGAAGCTTTCTTT
cdr3_aa: CATSRDSTGNTEAFF

v_call: TRBV24-1
j_call: TRBJ2-2
clone_size: NA
d_call: NA
cdr3_nt: TGTGCCACCACGGAGGGATGGAGCGGGGAGCTGTTTTTT
cdr3_aa: CATTEGWSGELFF

v_call: TRBV6-5
j_call: TRBJ1-4
clone_size: NA
d_call: NA
cdr3_nt: TGTGCCAGCAGCTTCCAGGGTTCGACTAATGAAAAACTGTTTTTT
cdr3_aa: CASSFQGSTNEKLFF

v_call: TRBV7-8
j_call: TRBJ1-5
clone_size: few
d_call: NA
cdr3_nt: TGTGCCAGCAGCTTGACCAGGGATCAGCCCCAGCATTTT
cdr3_aa: CASSLTRDQPQHF

v_call: TRBV28
j_call: TRBJ2-1
clone_size: NA
d_call: NA
cdr3_nt: TGTGCCAGCAGTCCCAGACAGAAACTTAGCTCCTACAATGAGCAGTTCTTC
cdr3_aa: CASSPRQKLSSYNEQFF

v_call: TRBV10-1
j_call: TRBJ2-5
clone_size: NA
d_call: NA
cdr3_nt: TGCGCCAGCAGTGACGGACAGTGGGAGACCCAGTACTTC
cdr3_aa: CASSDGQWETQYF

v_call: TRBV19
j_call: TRBJ1-4
clone_size: NA
d_call: NA
cdr3_nt: TGTGCCAGTAGTATAGGGGCAGGAAGTGAAAAACTGTTTTTT
cdr3_aa: CASSIGAGSEKLFF

v_call: TRBV20-1
j_call: TRBJ2-1
clone_size: NA
d_call: NA
cdr3_nt: TGCAGTGCTAGTATAACTAACAATGAGCAGTTCTTC
cdr3_aa: CSASITNNEQFF

v_call: TRBV3-1/TRBV3-2
j_call: TRBJ2-7
clone_size: NA
d_call: NA
cdr3_nt: TGTGCCAGCAGCCAAGGACGGGGGGCTAGCTACGAGCAGTACTTC
cdr3_aa: CASSQGRGASYEQYF

v_call: TRBV28
j_call: TRBJ1-2
clone_size: NA
d_call: NA
cdr3_nt: TGTGCCAGCAGTTTGTCGGGACTTGGCTATGGCTACACCTTC
cdr3_aa: CASSLSGLGYGYTF

v_call: TRBV10-3
j_call: TRBJ2-5
clone_size: NA
d_call: TRBD1
cdr3_nt: TGTGCCATCAGCGCAGGAGGGACAGGGGGCTATGTCCAGTACTTC
cdr3_aa: CAISAGGTGGYVQYF

v_call: TRBV18
j_call: TRBJ2-7
clone_size: NA
d_call: TRBD1
cdr3_nt: TGTGCCAGCTCACCTCTTGGCCTGACAGGGCTATCCCGCGAGCAGTACTTC
cdr3_aa: CASSPLGLTGLSREQYF

v_call: TRBV29-1
j_call: TRBJ1-5
clone_size: NA
d_call: TRBD1
cdr3_nt: TGCAGCGTCGTAGGGACAGGGAATCAGCCCCAGCATTTT
cdr3_aa: CSVVGTGNQPQHF

v_call: TRBV7-3
j_call: TRBJ2-1
clone_size: NA
d_call: TRBD2
cdr3_nt: TGTGCCAGCAGGAAACGACTAGCGAATGTTCACTACAATGAGCAGTTCTTC
cdr3_aa: CASRKRLANVHYNEQFF

v_call: TRBV7-3
j_call: TRBJ2-3
clone_size: NA
d_call: NA
cdr3_nt: TGTGCCAGCAGCTTAGAGGCGGGGGCTAGAGATACGCAGTATTTT
cdr3_aa: CASSLEAGARDTQYF

v_call: TRBV9
j_call: TRBJ1-3
clone_size: NA
d_call: NA
cdr3_nt: TGTGCCAGCAGCGTAGGACCACAGGTCTCTGGAAACACCATATATTTT
cdr3_aa: CASSVGPQVSGNTIYF

v_call: TRBV5-1
j_call: TRBJ2-3
clone_size: NA
d_call: TRBD2
cdr3_nt: TGCGCCAGCAGCTCGGCTAGCGGGGGGCCTAGCACAGATACGCAGTATTTT
cdr3_aa: CASSSASGGPSTDTQYF

v_call: TRBV7-9
j_call: TRBJ1-5
clone_size: NA
d_call: NA
cdr3_nt: TGTGCCAGCAGCTTAGCAGCGAATCAGCCCCAGCATTTT
cdr3_aa: CASSLAANQPQHF

v_call: TRBV30
j_call: TRBJ1-2
clone_size: NA
d_call: TRBD1
cdr3_nt: TGTGCCTGGGCCCGGGACAGACCCTATGGCTACACCTTC
cdr3_aa: CAWARDRPYGYTF

v_call: TRBV20-1
j_call: TRBJ2-1
clone_size: few
d_call: NA
cdr3_nt: TGCAGTTCCTCGACTGGCGATGAGCAGTTCTTC
cdr3_aa: CSSSTGDEQFF

v_call: TRBV18
j_call: TRBJ2-3
clone_size: NA
d_call: NA
cdr3_nt: TGTGCCAGCTCACAGGGGCGTAGCACAGATACGCAGTATTTT
cdr3_aa: CASSQGRSTDTQYF

v_call: TRBV10-3
j_call: TRBJ1-5
clone_size: NA
d_call: NA
cdr3_nt: TGTGCCATCAGTGGTAAGGGGAATCAGCCCCAGCATTTT
cdr3_aa: CAISGKGNQPQHF

v_call: TRBV18
j_call: TRBJ2-1
clone_size: NA
d_call: TRBD1
cdr3_nt: TGTGCCAGCTCACCAATCAGGCCCGGACAGGGTTACAATGAGCAGTTCTTC
cdr3_aa: CASSPIRPGQGYNEQFF

v_call: TRBV5-8
j_call: TRBJ2-5
clone_size: NA
d_call: NA
cdr3_nt: TGTGCCAGCAGCCACAGGGATAGTTGGGAGACCCAGTACTTC
cdr3_aa: CASSHRDSWETQYF

v_call: TRBV4-3
j_call: TRBJ1-1
clone_size: NA
d_call: NA
cdr3_nt: TGCGCCAGCAGCCGGAGACCTGGGGGGGAAGCTTTCTTT
cdr3_aa: CASSRRPGGEAFF

v_call: TRBV28
j_call: TRBJ1-1
clone_size: once
d_call: NA
cdr3_nt: TGTGCCAGCAGTTTACAACAGAACACTGAAGCTTTCTTT
cdr3_aa: CASSLQQNTEAFF